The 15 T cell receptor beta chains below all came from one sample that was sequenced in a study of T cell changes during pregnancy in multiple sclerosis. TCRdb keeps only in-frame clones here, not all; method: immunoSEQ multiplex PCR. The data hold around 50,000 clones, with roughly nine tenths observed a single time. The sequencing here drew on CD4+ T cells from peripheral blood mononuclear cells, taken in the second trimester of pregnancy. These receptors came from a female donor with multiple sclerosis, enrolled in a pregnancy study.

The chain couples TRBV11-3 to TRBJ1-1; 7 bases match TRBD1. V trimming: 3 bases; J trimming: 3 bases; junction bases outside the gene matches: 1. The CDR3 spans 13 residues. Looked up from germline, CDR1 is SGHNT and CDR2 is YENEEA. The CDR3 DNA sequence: TGTGCCAGCAGCTTGACAGGGTACACTGAAGCTTTCTTT. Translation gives CASSLTGYTEAFF.

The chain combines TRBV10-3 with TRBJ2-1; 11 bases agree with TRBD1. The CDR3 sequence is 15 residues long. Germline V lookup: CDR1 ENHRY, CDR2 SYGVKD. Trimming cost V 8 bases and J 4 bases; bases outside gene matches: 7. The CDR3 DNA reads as TGTGCCATCCTTTCCGGGACAGGGGGGTACAATGAGCAGTTCTTC. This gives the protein CAILSGTGGYNEQFF.

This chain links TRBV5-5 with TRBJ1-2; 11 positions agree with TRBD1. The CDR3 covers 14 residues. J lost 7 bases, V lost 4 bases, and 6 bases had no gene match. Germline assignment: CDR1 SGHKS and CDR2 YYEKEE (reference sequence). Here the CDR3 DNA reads TGTGCCAGCAGCGCCGGACAGGGGGCAGGTGGCTACACCTTC. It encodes CASSAGQGAGGYTF.

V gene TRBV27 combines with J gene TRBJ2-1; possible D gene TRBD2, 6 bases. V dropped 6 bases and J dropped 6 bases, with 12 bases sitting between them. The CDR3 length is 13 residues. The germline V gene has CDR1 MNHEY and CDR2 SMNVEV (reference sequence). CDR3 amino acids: CASRDPGVNEQFF. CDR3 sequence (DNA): TGTGCCAGCAGAGACCCGGGAGTCAATGAGCAGTTCTTC.

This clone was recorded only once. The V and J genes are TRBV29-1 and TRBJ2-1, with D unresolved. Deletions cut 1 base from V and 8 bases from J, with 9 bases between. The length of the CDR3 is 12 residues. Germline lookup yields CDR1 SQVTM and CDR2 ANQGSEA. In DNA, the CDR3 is TGCAGCGTTGAAGGACTTGTCGATGAGCAGTTCTTC. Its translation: CSVEGLVDEQFF.

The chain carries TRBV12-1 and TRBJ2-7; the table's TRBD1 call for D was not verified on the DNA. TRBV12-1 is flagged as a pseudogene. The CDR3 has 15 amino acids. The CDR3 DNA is TGTGCCAGCAGCCCTTGGGACAGGGGGCCTCGGGAGCAGTACTTC. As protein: CASSPWDRGPREQYF.

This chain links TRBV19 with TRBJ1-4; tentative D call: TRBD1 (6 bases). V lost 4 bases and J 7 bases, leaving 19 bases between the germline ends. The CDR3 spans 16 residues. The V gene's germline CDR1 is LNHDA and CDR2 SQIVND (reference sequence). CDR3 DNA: TGTGCCAGTAGTACCCTGTTACAGGGTAGGACTGAAAAACTGTTTTTT. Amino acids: CASSTLLQGRTEKLFF.

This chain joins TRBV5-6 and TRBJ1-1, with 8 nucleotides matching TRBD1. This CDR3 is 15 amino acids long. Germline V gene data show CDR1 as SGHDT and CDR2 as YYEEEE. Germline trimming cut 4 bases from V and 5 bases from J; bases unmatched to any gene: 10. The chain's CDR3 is CASSVYRGLGTEAFF. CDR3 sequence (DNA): TGTGCCAGCAGCGTCTACAGGGGGTTGGGGACTGAAGCTTTCTTT.

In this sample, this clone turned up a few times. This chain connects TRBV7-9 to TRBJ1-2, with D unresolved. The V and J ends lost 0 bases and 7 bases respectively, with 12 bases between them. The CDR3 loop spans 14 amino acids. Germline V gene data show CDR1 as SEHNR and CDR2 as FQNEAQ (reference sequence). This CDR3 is CASSLAVEGGGYTF. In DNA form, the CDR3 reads TGTGCCAGCAGCTTAGCGGTTGAGGGAGGTGGCTACACCTTC.

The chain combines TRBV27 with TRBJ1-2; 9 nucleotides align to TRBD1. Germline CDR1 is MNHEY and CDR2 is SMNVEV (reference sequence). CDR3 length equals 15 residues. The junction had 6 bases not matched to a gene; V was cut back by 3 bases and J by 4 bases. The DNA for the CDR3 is TGTGCCAGCAGTTTCGACGACAGGGGGTTCTATGGCTACACCTTC. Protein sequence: CASSFDDRGFYGYTF.

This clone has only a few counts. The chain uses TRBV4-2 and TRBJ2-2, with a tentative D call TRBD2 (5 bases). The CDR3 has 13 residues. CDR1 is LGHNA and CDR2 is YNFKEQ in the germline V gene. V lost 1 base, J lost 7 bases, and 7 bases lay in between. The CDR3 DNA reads TGTGCCAGCAGCCAAGGGGAGCGCGGGGAGCTGTTTTTT. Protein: CASSQGERGELFF.

The CDR3 DNA is TGTGCCAGCAGCCCACAGACAGGGAACACTGAAGCTTTCTTT. It specifies CASSPQTGNTEAFF. The gene calls are TRBV7-2 and TRBJ1-1; D is perhaps TRBD1 (6 bases). With 5 bases removed from V and 1 base from J, the gap between germline ends came to 11 bases. CDR3 length: 14 residues. CDR1 and CDR2 (germline): SGHTA, FQGNSA.

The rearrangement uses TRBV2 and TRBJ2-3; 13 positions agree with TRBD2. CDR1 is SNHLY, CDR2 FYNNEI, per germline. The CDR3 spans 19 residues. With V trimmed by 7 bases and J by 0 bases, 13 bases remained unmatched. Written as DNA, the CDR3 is TGTGCCAGCACCCAAGAGGTCCGACTAGCGGGAGGTAGCACAGATACGCAGTATTTT. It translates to CASTQEVRLAGGSTDTQYF.

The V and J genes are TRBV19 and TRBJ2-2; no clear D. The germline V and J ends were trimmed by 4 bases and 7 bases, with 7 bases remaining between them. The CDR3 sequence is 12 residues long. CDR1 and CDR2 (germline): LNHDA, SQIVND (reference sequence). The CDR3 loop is CASSTPVGELFF. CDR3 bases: TGTGCCAGTAGTACCCCAGTCGGGGAGCTGTTTTTT. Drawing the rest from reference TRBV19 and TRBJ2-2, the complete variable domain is DGGITQSPKYLFRKEGQNVTLSCEQNLNHDAMYWYRQDPGQGLRLIYYSQIVNDFQKGDIAEGYSVSREKKESFPLTVTSAQKNPTAFYLCASSTPVGELFFGEGSRLTVL.

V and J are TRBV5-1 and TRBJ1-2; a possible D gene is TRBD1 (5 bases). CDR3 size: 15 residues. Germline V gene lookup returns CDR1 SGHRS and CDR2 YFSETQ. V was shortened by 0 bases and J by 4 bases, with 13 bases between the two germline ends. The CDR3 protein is CASSLGGRSSYGYTF. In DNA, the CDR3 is TGCGCCAGCAGCTTGGGGGGCAGGTCCTCCTATGGCTACACCTTC.